A selection of T cell receptor beta chains follows, all from one sample in a study of blood T cell repertoires in COVID-19. Repertoires were generated with immunoSEQ multiplex PCR, while TCRdb's copy carries only in-frame clones and drops some. The sample contains about 370,000 clones, roughly 90% of which appear only once. The sequencing sample was made of peripheral blood. These receptor sequences come from a woman aged 30 to 39 with COVID-19, enrolled during active disease. The CDR3 runs from the conserved cysteine through the conserved F or W. The D gene is left open where the match is weak. Expanded clones get a size class; other rows say once, few or many, or leave the size out.

v_call	d_call	cdr3_length	j_call	clone_size	cdr3_nt	cdr3_aa
TRBV9	TRBD2	16	TRBJ2-1	.	TGTGCCAGCAGCAAAACTACCCCCGGGACTAGAAATGAGCAGTTCTTC	CASSKTTPGTRNEQFF
TRBV19	.	14	TRBJ2-5	.	TGTGCCAGTAGTATTATCGGGGGATGGGAGACCCAGTACTTC	CASSIIGGWETQYF
TRBV13	TRBD2	15	TRBJ2-7	.	TGTGCCAGCAGCACAGGACTAGCGGGGTCCCACGAGCAGTACTTC	CASSTGLAGSHEQYF
TRBV6-4	TRBD2	16	TRBJ2-5	.	TGTGCCAGCAGTGAAGCAAGCGGGGGGGCCCAAGAGACCCAGTACTTC	CASSEASGGAQETQYF
TRBV5-1	TRBD2	17	TRBJ2-3	.	TGCGCCAGCTCGGGACTAGCGGGCGCTACTAGCACAGATACGCAGTATTTT	CASSGLAGATSTDTQYF
TRBV6-6	.	16	TRBJ1-6	.	TGTGCCAGCAGTTACAGGGCCAAGGGGCTAGATTCACCCCTCCACTTT	CASSYRAKGLDSPLHF
TRBV5-6	.	14	TRBJ2-4	.	TGTGCCAGCAGCTTGGGGCACGGACTCGGGATTCAGTACTTC	CASSLGHGLGIQYF
TRBV6-5	.	15	TRBJ1-1	.	TGTGCCAGCAGTTACTCGCTTGGACAAAACACTGAAGCTTTCTTT	CASSYSLGQNTEAFF
TRBV5-4	TRBD2	15	TRBJ2-5	.	TGTGCCAGCAGAACGGGACTAGCGGTCCAAGAGACCCAGTACTTC	CASRTGLAVQETQYF
TRBV19	TRBD1	13	TRBJ2-1	.	TGTGCCAGTAGTGTCGACAGGGTTAGTGAGCAGTTCTTC	CASSVDRVSEQFF
TRBV30	.	15	TRBJ1-5	.	TGTGCCTGGAGTGTAGGGACTAACCCCAATCAGCCCCAGCATTTT	CAWSVGTNPNQPQHF
TRBV27	.	15	TRBJ2-1	few	TGTGCCAGCAGTCCTAAACGGGTTCCCTACAATGAGCAGTTCTTC	CASSPKRVPYNEQFF
TRBV12-3/TRBV12-4	.	13	TRBJ2-2	.	TGTGCCAGCAGTCTCCGGGGCACCGGGGAGCTGTTTTTT	CASSLRGTGELFF
TRBV4-2	TRBD1	16	TRBJ2-7	.	TGTGCCAGCAGCCAAGAGTGGGAAGGGGGCAGGTACGAGCAGTACTTC	CASSQEWEGGRYEQYF
TRBV2	.	15	TRBJ1-6	.	TGTGCCAGCAGCCAGGGGAGGGCACATAATTCACCCCTCCACTTT	CASSQGRAHNSPLHF
TRBV18	.	14	TRBJ2-5	once	TGTGCCAGCTCACCGCGGGACAGAGAAGAGACCCAGTACTTC	CASSPRDREETQYF
TRBV10-3	TRBD1	15	TRBJ1-1	.	TGTGCCATCAGTCGACAGGGTGGGCCCAACACTGAAGCTTTCTTT	CAISRQGGPNTEAFF
TRBV24-1	.	14	TRBJ2-5	.	TGTGCCACCAGTGATTTGGTCAGCCAAGAGACCCAGTACTTC	CATSDLVSQETQYF
TRBV5-1	.	16	TRBJ1-5	few	TGCGCCAGCAGCTTGGGTCCAGTACAGGGCGGTCAGCCCCAGCATTTT	CASSLGPVQGGQPQHF
TRBV18	.	15	TRBJ2-3	.	TGTGCCAGCTCACCTTACAGGGAGAACACAGATACGCAGTATTTT	CASSPYRENTDTQYF
TRBV27	.	14	TRBJ2-5	.	TGTGCCAGCAGTACGACAGTGGGTAGGGAGACCCAGTACTTC	CASSTTVGRETQYF
TRBV24-1	.	14	TRBJ1-2	.	TGTGCCACCAGTGATGCGGGGCCCTACTATGGCTACACCTTC	CATSDAGPYYGYTF
TRBV7-2	.	14	TRBJ2-7	.	TGTGCCAGCAGCCTACTCCCATTGTCCTACGAGCAGTACTTC	CASSLLPLSYEQYF
TRBV27	.	15	TRBJ2-1	once	TGTGCCAGCAGTTTATTACTGAGCTCCTACAATGAGCAGTTCTTC	CASSLLLSSYNEQFF
TRBV28	TRBD2	15	TRBJ2-1	.	TGTGCCAGCAGTTTACCTAGCGGGAACTACAATGAGCAGTTCTTC	CASSLPSGNYNEQFF
TRBV6-1	.	10	TRBJ2-5	.	TGTGCCAGCAGTGAAAATGGGGCCTACTTC	CASSENGAYF
TRBV7-8	.	13	TRBJ2-1	.	TGTGCCAGCAGCTTAGGTCTAGCCGGCGAGCAGTTCTTC	CASSLGLAGEQFF
TRBV27	.	14	TRBJ2-2	.	TGTGCCAGCAGTTACGGGAGTCTGGGCGGGGAGCTGTTTTTT	CASSYGSLGGELFF
TRBV15	TRBD1	15	TRBJ2-2	.	TGTGCCACCAGCAGGGGACAGGGGGCCACCGGGGAGCTGTTTTTT	CATSRGQGATGELFF
TRBV4-3	.	15	TRBJ1-2	.	TGCGCCAGCAGCCAAGATCTAACCCGAAGCCATGGCTACACCTTC	CASSQDLTRSHGYTF
TRBV27	TRBD2	15	TRBJ2-7	once	TGTGCCAGCAGCCAACTAGCGGGGGATCGCTACGAGCAGTACTTC	CASSQLAGDRYEQYF
TRBV9	.	15	TRBJ2-5	.	TGTGCCAGCAGCGTAGGGAGGGTGTACCAAGAGACCCAGTACTTC	CASSVGRVYQETQYF
TRBV15	.	19	TRBJ2-1	.	TGTGCCACCAGCAGAGATTCTTTCCGGGGATTAGGGTCCTACAATGAGCAGTTCTTC	CATSRDSFRGLGSYNEQFF
TRBV6-2/TRBV6-3	.	12	TRBJ2-1	.	TGTGCCAGCAGTTCGCAGTCAGATGAGCAGTTCTTC	CASSSQSDEQFF
TRBV9	.	16	TRBJ2-1	.	TGTGCCAGCAGCGCCGGACTCAAGCGGACCTACAATGAGCAGTTCTTC	CASSAGLKRTYNEQFF
TRBV5-4	.	16	TRBJ2-3	.	TGTGCCAGCAGCTTGGCACAGGAACTCTCCACAGATACGCAGTATTTT	CASSLAQELSTDTQYF
TRBV18	.	15	TRBJ1-2	.	TGTGCCAGCTCTCTTGGACTACTAGAGAACTATGGCTACACCTTC	CASSLGLLENYGYTF
TRBV29-1	.	12	TRBJ1-1	.	TGCAGCGTTTCTCCGGGGATGACTGAAGCTTTCTTT	CSVSPGMTEAFF
TRBV2	TRBD2	16	TRBJ2-6	.	TGTGCCAGCAGCCGGGGGGGACGCTCTGGGGCCAACGTCCTGACTTTC	CASSRGGRSGANVLTF
TRBV13	TRBD1	14	TRBJ2-7	.	TGTGCCAGCCGCACAGGGGGCCGTTCCTACGAGCAGTACTTC	CASRTGGRSYEQYF
TRBV6-5	TRBD1	12	TRBJ1-2	.	TGTGCCAGCAGGGGACAGGGCGGCGGCTACACCTTC	CASRGQGGGYTF
TRBV28	.	15	TRBJ2-2	.	TGTGCCAGCAGTTTACCGGTCGGGGACACCGGGGAGCTGTTTTTT	CASSLPVGDTGELFF
TRBV6-4	.	16	TRBJ1-5	.	TGTGCCAGCAACACCCGTGGGCTGGGTTCGAATCAGCCCCAGCATTTT	CASNTRGLGSNQPQHF
TRBV28	.	14	TRBJ2-5	.	TGTGCCAGCAGTTTTGATCGGACTTGGGAGACCCAGTACTTC	CASSFDRTWETQYF
TRBV9	.	16	TRBJ2-3	.	TGTGCCAGCAGCCTACTGGGAGCCCTCCCCACAGATACGCAGTATTTT	CASSLLGALPTDTQYF
TRBV3-1/TRBV3-2	TRBD1	14	TRBJ1-1	.	TGTGCCAGCAGCCAAGCACAGGGGTTTACTGAAGCTTTCTTT	CASSQAQGFTEAFF
TRBV9	.	14	TRBJ1-3	few	TGTGCCAGCAGCGTAGACACCTCTGGAAACACCATATATTTT	CASSVDTSGNTIYF
TRBV11-2	.	13	TRBJ2-3	.	TGTGCCAGCAGCATCGGAGACACAGATACGCAGTATTTT	CASSIGDTDTQYF
TRBV9	TRBD1	17	TRBJ2-1	.	TGTGCCAGCAGCGGGGGAATCGGACAGGGGGCCTACAATGAGCAGTTCTTC	CASSGGIGQGAYNEQFF
TRBV4-1	.	16	TRBJ1-6	.	TGCGCCAGCAGCCAAGAAGGGACACCGCTTAATTCACCCCTCCACTTT	CASSQEGTPLNSPLHF
TRBV7-9	TRBD1	16	TRBJ1-1	.	TGTGCCAGCAGTCGCAGGGGGTCGGTTATGAACACTGAAGCTTTCTTT	CASSRRGSVMNTEAFF
TRBV2	TRBD1	15	TRBJ1-5	.	TGTGCCAGCCAAACGGGACAGGAGTACAATCAGCCCCAGCATTTT	CASQTGQEYNQPQHF
TRBV6-2/TRBV6-3	.	15	TRBJ2-5	once	TGTGCCAGCAGTTACTATCGCAGGGCGGCAGAGACCCAGTACTTC	CASSYYRRAAETQYF
TRBV6-5	TRBD1	15	TRBJ2-7	.	TGTGCCAGCAGTTACAACGGGGACAGGGGGATTGGGCAGTACTTC	CASSYNGDRGIGQYF